This T cell receptor beta chain is drawn from a study of T cells in localized non-small cell lung cancer. Findings of the study overall: Density of T cells in blood, when higher, went with longer overall survival. A median of approximately 50 of the top 100 tumor clones appeared in adjacent lung, which was paired and uninvolved. Owing to sequencing of a solitary tumor region, heterogeneity cannot be discounted. T cell clonality was highest in uninvolved adjacent lung, above tumor.

The CDR3 has 14 amino acids. V lost 0 bases to trimming and J lost 8 bases, with 14 bases between them. Germline V gives CDR1 SGHNT, CDR2 YYREEE (reference sequence). With regard to this clone: Its antigen is unknown.

Using immunoSEQ multiplex PCR, the repertoire was profiled, and TCRdb retains in-frame clones only, with some absent. The top ten hold about 18% of the sample, which has approximately 52,000 clones, 86% seen once. This chain links TRBV5-4 with TRBJ1-1, with a tentative D call TRBD1 (5 bases). The source is a male donor aged 60 or over with stage III squamous cell lung carcinoma. This sample comprised peripheral blood, obtained before any cancer treatment. CDR3 sequence (DNA): TGTGCCAGCAGCTTGGGACAGCTCACAACCGAAGCTTTCTTT. Its protein product is CASSLGQLTTEAFF. The variable domain in full, completed from reference TRBV5-4 and TRBJ1-1, reads ETGVTQSPTHLIKTRGQQVTLRCSSQSGHNTVSWYQQALGQGPQFIFQYYREEENGRGNFPPRFSGLQFPNYSSELNVNALELDDSALYLCASSLGQLTTEAFFGQGTRLTVV.